Below are 19 T cell receptor beta chains sequenced from a single sample in a study of high-grade serous ovarian cancer treatment subgroups listed by TCRdb under 2021. Receptor libraries were prepared by the immunoSEQ multiplex PCR assay. Not all clones reach the TCRdb copy of this immuneACCESS table, which keeps in-frame sequences only. Checked studies attribute under half of the gap to unresolved V genes and leave the rest unexplained. Across this sample there are some 7,000 clones, with 75% to 80% seen only once. Approximately 4.8% of the sample goes to the ten largest clones. Collection of tumor samples took place before definitive surgery or chemotherapy. Sequencing was carried out using tumor tissue. Every receptor here comes from a human donor with high-grade serous ovarian cancer.

The CDR3 DNA is TGTGCCAGCAGCCCGGACAGGGGGCATGGGGAAAAACTGTTTTTT. It encodes CASSPDRGHGEKLFF. The gene calls are TRBV7-2 and TRBJ1-4; 11 bases align to TRBD1. Germline CDR1 is SGHTA and CDR2 is FQGNSA. Losses at the gene ends were 5 bases for V and 8 bases for J; bases not matched to a gene: 7. The length of the CDR3 is 15 residues.

V and J are TRBV4-3 and TRBJ2-5; 9 bases agree with TRBD2. The germline CDR1 and CDR2 sequences are LGHNA and YSLEER. The CDR3 covers 15 residues. With V trimmed by 5 bases and J by 4 bases, 8 bases remained unmatched. The CDR3 here is CASSTQFSGGETQYF. CDR3 coding DNA: TGCGCCAGCAGCACCCAGTTTAGCGGGGGAGAGACCCAGTACTTC.

The genes are TRBV7-8 and TRBJ2-1, with D uncertain. CDR3 size: 12 residues. V was cut by 1 base and J by 5 bases, with 3 bases left in between. Germline CDR1 and CDR2: SGHVS and FQNEAQ. CDR3: CASSLGNNEQFF. In DNA, the CDR3 is TGTGCCAGCAGCTTAGGGAACAATGAGCAGTTCTTC. Full variable domain (missing parts from reference TRBV7-8 and TRBJ2-1): GAGVSQSPRYKVAKRGQDVALRCDPISGHVSLFWYQQALGQGPEFLTYFQNEAQLDKSGLPSDRFFAERPEGSVSTLKIQRTQQEDSAVYLCASSLGNNEQFFGPGTRLTVL.

By sample share, this clone is medium-sized (0.01 to 0.1%). The chain links TRBV19 to TRBJ1-6; D may be TRBD1 (5 bases). V gave up 6 bases and J gave up 7 bases, with 19 bases separating them. Germline V CDR1 and CDR2: LNHDA, SQIVND (reference sequence). The CDR3 consists of 16 residues. Here the CDR3 reads CASSLGRPGRNSPLHF. CDR3 sequence (DNA): TGTGCCAGTAGCCTAGGGCGCCCAGGGCGCAATTCACCCCTCCACTTT.

This clone was counted between two and nine times. This chain connects TRBV4-1 to TRBJ2-5, with a possible D match to TRBD2 (5 bases). V was trimmed by 2 bases and J by 0 bases, leaving 16 bases between them. The CDR3 length is 17 residues. Germline V gives CDR1 MGHRA, CDR2 YSYEKL. The CDR3 nucleotides are TGCGCCAGCAGCCAATCAGACGGAGGCCCAAACCAAGAGACCCAGTACTTC. This encodes CASSQSDGGPNQETQYF.

J is TRBJ2-3 and V is TRBV19; D gene uncertain. Trimming took off 0 bases at V and 8 bases at J, with 12 bases between the two ends. The CDR3 is 14 residues long. The germline V gene encodes CDR1 LNHDA and CDR2 SQIVND (reference sequence). CDR3 nucleotides: TGTGCCAGTAGTATAGATCGGGTAGTAGGTACGCAGTATTTT. Translated: CASSIDRVVGTQYF.

This chain uses TRBV18 with TRBJ1-1, with 10 bases lining up with TRBD1. V dropped 3 bases and J dropped 3; count of bases not matched to a gene: 4. The CDR3 spans 15 residues. CDR1 KGHSH and CDR2 LQKENI come from the germline V gene. CDR3 bases: TGTGCCAGCTCACCTCGGACAGGGGGGGACACTGAAGCTTTCTTT. This translates into CASSPRTGGDTEAFF. Full variable domain (rest looked up from reference TRBV18 and TRBJ1-1): NAGVMQNPRHLVRRRGQEARLRCSPMKGHSHVYWYRQLPEEGLKFMVYLQKENIIDESGMPKERFSAEFPKEGPSILRIQQVVRGDSAAYFCASSPRTGGDTEAFFGQGTRLTVV.

This clone rates as large. This chain uses TRBV7-2 with TRBJ2-7, with 7 bases aligning to TRBD2. Germline V gene sequence: CDR1 SGHTA, CDR2 FQGNSA. Trimming took 5 bases from V and 6 from J; bases not matched to a gene: 7. The CDR3 runs 13 residues. DNA of the CDR3: TGTGCCAGCAGCCCCCGGGGAGGGTTCGAGCAGTACTTC. Amino acid sequence: CASSPRGGFEQYF.

The chain has TRBV5-4 and TRBJ2-6; the D is unclear. V was trimmed by 4 bases and J by 0 bases, leaving 8 bases between them. The CDR3 has 15 residues. Germline CDR1 and CDR2: SGHNT and YYREEE (reference sequence). The CDR3 sequence: CASSLDGSGANVLTF. CDR3 in DNA: TGTGCCAGCAGCCTGGACGGCTCTGGGGCCAACGTCCTGACTTTC.

V usage is TRBV7-8 and J usage is TRBJ1-5, with D unresolved. CDR3 size: 16 residues. Trimming took 5 bases from V and 0 from J, leaving 14 bases between them. Germline CDR1 and CDR2: SGHVS and FQNEAQ. The CDR3 region is CASSPEASYSNQPQHF. The CDR3 bases are TGTGCCAGCAGCCCCGAGGCATCTTATAGCAATCAGCCCCAGCATTTT.

V gene TRBV5-1 combines with J gene TRBJ2-3; D unclear. There are 15 residues in the CDR3. Germline-derived CDR1 and CDR2 are SGHRS and YFSETQ. V lost 4 bases and J lost 0, with 12 bases in between. CDR3 residues: CASSPTSISTDTQYF. In nucleotides, the CDR3 is TGCGCCAGCAGCCCGACATCGATTAGCACAGATACGCAGTATTTT.

This chain joins TRBV5-6 and TRBJ1-5; no definite D call. Trimming took off 4 bases at V and 7 bases at J, with 9 bases between the two ends. Germline V gene lookup returns CDR1 SGHDT and CDR2 YYEEEE. This CDR3 has 12 residues. The CDR3 nucleotides are TGTGCCAGCAGCCTTGGAGACCAGCCCCAGCATTTT. It specifies CASSLGDQPQHF.

The rearrangement joins TRBV5-1 to TRBJ2-3, with D perhaps matching TRBD1 (8 bases). V was cut by 2 bases and J by 1 base, with 17 bases left in between. In germline, CDR1 is SGHRS, CDR2 YFSETQ. The CDR3 totals 17 residues. CDR3 in amino acids: CASSLFQQGGGTDTQYF. CDR3 DNA: TGCGCCAGCAGCTTATTCCAACAGGGGGGGGGCACAGATACGCAGTATTTT.

This clone appeared a few times. V is TRBV7-8 and J is TRBJ2-1; TRBD2 agrees at 7 bases. The ends lost 1 base at V and 3 bases at J; junction bases unmatched: 0. There are 14 residues in the CDR3. In germline, CDR1 is SGHVS, CDR2 FQNEAQ. The DNA of the CDR3 is TGTGCCAGCAGCTTAGGGGGGGGCTACAATGAGCAGTTCTTC. It specifies CASSLGGGYNEQFF. The complete variable domain, with remaining parts taken from reference TRBV7-8 and TRBJ2-1, reads GAGVSQSPRYKVAKRGQDVALRCDPISGHVSLFWYQQALGQGPEFLTYFQNEAQLDKSGLPSDRFFAERPEGSVSTLKIQRTQQEDSAVYLCASSLGGGYNEQFFGPGTRLTVL.

The V and J genes are TRBV20-1 and TRBJ1-2; D remains unclear. There are 11 residues in the CDR3. V was pared by 7 bases and J by 2 bases, with 8 bases between. Germline V gene sequence: CDR1 DFQATT, CDR2 SNEGSKA (reference sequence). Here the CDR3 DNA reads TGCAGTGTGGGTGGGAACTATGGCTACACCTTC. Encoded protein: CSVGGNYGYTF.

This clone was recorded a few times. V and J are TRBV4-1 and TRBJ1-1; D is unclear. The CDR3 loop spans 14 amino acids. Germline lookup yields CDR1 MGHRA and CDR2 YSYEKL. The V and J ends lost 4 bases and 0 bases respectively, with 9 bases between them. CDR3 region: CASSPPRMNTEAFF. CDR3 in DNA: TGCGCCAGCAGCCCCCCCCGGATGAACACTGAAGCTTTCTTT.

The gene calls are TRBV7-6 and TRBJ2-1; 7 nucleotides agree with TRBD2. Germline V gene data show CDR1 as SGHVS and CDR2 as FNYEAQ. The CDR3 covers 15 residues. The ends lost 0 bases at V and 5 bases at J; junction bases unmatched: 4. CDR3 protein: CASSLAPGGHNEQFF. The CDR3 DNA follows: TGTGCCAGCAGCTTAGCTCCGGGGGGTCACAATGAGCAGTTCTTC. Supplemented by reference TRBV7-6 and TRBJ2-1, the full variable domain reads GAGVSQSPRYKVTKRGQDVALRCDPISGHVSLYWYRQALGQGPEFLTYFNYEAQQDKSGLPNDRFSAERPEGSISTLTIQRTEQRDSAMYRCASSLAPGGHNEQFFGPGTRLTVL.

This clone has only a few counts. The CDR3 bases are TGTGCCAGCAGCTTAGAGAGGTTTGAAGCTTTCTTT. Amino acid sequence: CASSLERFEAFF. The rearrangement joins TRBV11-2 to TRBJ1-1; D remains ambiguous. There are 12 residues in the CDR3. From germline, CDR1 is SGHAT and CDR2 FQNNGV. Trimming took 0 bases from V and 7 from J, leaving 6 bases between them.

This clone was detected only once. The chain employs TRBV5-1 and TRBJ1-6, with 7 bases identical to TRBD1. V trimming: 2 bases; J trimming: 4 bases; junction bases outside the gene matches: 3. The CDR3 has 15 amino acids. Germline assignment: CDR1 SGHRS and CDR2 YFSETQ. CDR3 protein: CASSFSGGYNSPLHF. The CDR3 DNA reads as TGCGCCAGCAGCTTTTCAGGGGGTTATAATTCACCCCTCCACTTT.